Each of the 29 T cell receptor beta chains below was sequenced from the same sample in a study of blood T cell repertoires in COVID-19. The assay was immunoSEQ multiplex PCR, and TCRdb's table has in-frame clones only and misses some. The sample records 150,000 to 200,000 clones, about 89% being singletons. Material for sequencing was peripheral blood. The receptors shown here come from a man younger than 35 who had recovered from COVID-19.

This sequence joins TRBV5-4 and TRBJ2-3, with D perhaps matching TRBD1 (6 bases). V lost 3 bases to trimming and J lost 4 bases, with 12 bases between them. The length of the CDR3 is 14 residues. The germline V gene has CDR1 SGHNT and CDR2 YYREEE (reference sequence). The DNA of the CDR3 is TGTGCCAGCAGCTACGGACCAGGGGCAGATACGCAGTATTTT. The encoded protein is CASSYGPGADTQYF.

The chain carries TRBV19 and TRBJ2-7, with 9 bases matching TRBD1. CDR3 size: 15 residues. Germline CDR1 LNHDA, CDR2 SQIVND (reference sequence). Trimming at V came to 5 bases and at J to 1 base, leaving 6 bases not matched to a gene. CDR3 sequence: CASSLQGASSYEQYF. In nucleotides, the CDR3 is TGTGCCAGTAGTCTACAGGGGGCCTCTTCCTACGAGCAGTACTTC. Combining the CDR3 with reference TRBV19 and TRBJ2-7 gives the whole variable domain DGGITQSPKYLFRKEGQNVTLSCEQNLNHDAMYWYRQDPGQGLRLIYYSQIVNDFQKGDIAEGYSVSREKKESFPLTVTSAQKNPTAFYLCASSLQGASSYEQYFGPGTRLTVT.

The chain links TRBV11-3 to TRBJ2-2, with 7 bases identical to TRBD2. The length of the CDR3 is 15 residues. Unmatched junction bases numbered 4, after V lost 5 bases and J lost 1 base. Germline V lookup: CDR1 SGHNT, CDR2 YENEEA. The CDR3 loop is CASSSRGRNTGELFF. The CDR3 bases are TGTGCCAGCAGCAGCCGCGGGAGGAACACCGGGGAGCTGTTTTTT.

The V call is TRBV6-2 or TRBV6-3, the J call TRBJ1-4, with 11 nucleotides matching TRBD1. CDR1 and CDR2 (germline): MNHEY, SVGEGT. Trimming took 6 bases from V and 7 from J; bases not matched to a gene: 7. The CDR3 runs 15 residues. In DNA, the CDR3 is TGTGCCAGCAGCCCTCCCGGGACAGGGGGTGAAAAACTGTTTTTT. It encodes CASSPPGTGGEKLFF.

V is TRBV7-9 and J is TRBJ1-1, with no clear D. The CDR3 runs 14 residues. Germline loops: CDR1 SEHNR, CDR2 FQNEAQ (reference sequence). The V end was cut by 5 bases, the J end by 9 bases, with 19 bases between. The CDR3 DNA is TGTGCCAGCAGCCCCGTTCCCCGGGAACATAAAGCTTTCTTT. This gives the protein CASSPVPREHKAFF.

The chain carries TRBV19 and TRBJ2-5; D possibly corresponds to TRBD2 (5 bases). The assigned J gene may be wrong: the sequence end matches TRBJ2-7 better. Germline V CDR1 and CDR2: LNHDA, SQIVND (reference sequence). This CDR3 is 12 amino acids long. CDR3 nucleotides: TGTGCCAGTAGTCGGGACTCCTACGAGCAGTACTTC. Protein: CASSRDSYEQYF.

The chain uses TRBV3-1 (or the pseudogene TRBV3-2) and TRBJ2-1, with D perhaps TRBD2 (5 bases). This CDR3 region has 15 residues. V was shortened by 4 bases and J by 0 bases, with 10 bases between the two germline ends. Germline CDR1 and CDR2: LGHDT and YNNKEL (reference sequence). The CDR3 protein is CASSRTGSSYNEQFF. The DNA for the CDR3 is TGTGCCAGCAGCCGGACTGGGAGCTCCTACAATGAGCAGTTCTTC.

The gene calls are TRBV3-1 (or the pseudogene TRBV3-2) and TRBJ2-7, with 7 bases that match TRBD2. This CDR3 region has 15 residues. J lost 3 bases, V lost 6 bases, and 11 bases had no gene match. CDR1 is LGHDT, CDR2 YNNKEL, per germline (reference sequence). The CDR3 sequence is CASRRWTRTVYEQYF. The CDR3 nucleotides read TGTGCCAGCAGGCGTTGGACTAGAACTGTCTACGAGCAGTACTTC.

The CDR3 nucleotides are TGTGCCAGCAGCTTGACAGCACCAACTTATAATTCACCCCTCCACTTT. Translated, it gives CASSLTAPTYNSPLHF. V and J are TRBV7-3 and TRBJ1-6, with D possibly matching TRBD1 (5 bases). Trimming removed 3 bases from V and 4 bases from J, with 13 bases in between. The CDR3 contains 16 residues. The germline gives CDR1 SGHTA, CDR2 FQGTGA.

The chain has TRBV27 and TRBJ2-1; D perhaps matches TRBD1 (6 bases). V was shortened by 3 bases and J by 2 bases, with 8 bases between the two germline ends. The CDR3 consists of 14 residues. Germline V gives CDR1 MNHEY, CDR2 SMNVEV (reference sequence). In DNA, the CDR3 is TGTGCCAGCAGTTTGGACAGAACCTACAATGAGCAGTTCTTC. It yields the protein CASSLDRTYNEQFF.

The chain links TRBV19 to TRBJ2-5, with 8 nucleotides matching TRBD1. Trimming removed 6 bases from V and 3 bases from J; junction bases left unmatched: 3. The CDR3 length is 13 residues. Germline V CDR1 and CDR2: LNHDA, SQIVND (reference sequence). The CDR3 bases are TGTGCCAGTAGGTACAGGGGGGAAGAGACCCAGTACTTC. Translated, it gives CASRYRGEETQYF. The full variable domain, with the rest looked up from reference TRBV19 and TRBJ2-5, is DGGITQSPKYLFRKEGQNVTLSCEQNLNHDAMYWYRQDPGQGLRLIYYSQIVNDFQKGDIAEGYSVSREKKESFPLTVTSAQKNPTAFYLCASRYRGEETQYFGPGTRLLVL.

The chain carries TRBV5-6 and TRBJ1-2; D may be TRBD1 (6 bases). The CDR3 has 14 amino acids. Germline assignment: CDR1 SGHDT and CDR2 YYEEEE. The V and J ends lost 2 bases and 6 bases respectively, with 14 bases between them. Here the CDR3 reads CASSFLTGGDGYTF. The CDR3 nucleotides are TGTGCCAGCAGCTTTTTGACAGGAGGAGATGGCTACACCTTC.

The chain combines TRBV10-3 with TRBJ2-7, with D perhaps matching TRBD1 (6 bases). V was clipped by 9 bases and J by 2 bases, with 14 bases between them. Germline V gene lookup returns CDR1 ENHRY and CDR2 SYGVKD. This CDR3 contains 13 residues. The CDR3 bases are TGTGCCATTGCCGGGACACCAACCTACGAGCAGTACTTC. Translation gives CAIAGTPTYEQYF.

The rearrangement uses TRBV4-1 and TRBJ2-5; 9 bases map to TRBD2. The CDR3 is made up of 14 amino acids. Trimming removed 0 bases from V and 4 bases from J; junction bases left unmatched: 0. Germline V gene lookup returns CDR1 MGHRA and CDR2 YSYEKL. CDR3 residues: CASSQELAGETQYF. CDR3 sequence (DNA): TGCGCCAGCAGCCAAGAACTAGCGGGAGAGACCCAGTACTTC.

The genes are TRBV19 and TRBJ1-1; 9 bases align to TRBD1. CDR3 length equals 16 residues. CDR1 and CDR2 (germline): LNHDA, SQIVND (reference sequence). Losses at the gene ends were 5 bases for V and 3 bases for J; bases not matched to a gene: 10. This chain's CDR3 is CASSATGGWDDTEAFF. The CDR3, as DNA: TGTGCCAGTAGTGCAACAGGGGGCTGGGACGACACTGAAGCTTTCTTT. Full variable domain (outside the CDR3, taken from reference TRBV19 and TRBJ1-1): DGGITQSPKYLFRKEGQNVTLSCEQNLNHDAMYWYRQDPGQGLRLIYYSQIVNDFQKGDIAEGYSVSREKKESFPLTVTSAQKNPTAFYLCASSATGGWDDTEAFFGQGTRLTVV.

V gene TRBV7-9 combines with J gene TRBJ1-4, with 8 bases identical to TRBD1. The CDR3 length is 14 residues. The germline V gene encodes CDR1 SEHNR and CDR2 FQNEAQ (reference sequence). The V segment lost 3 bases and the J segment 7 bases; nucleotides outside the gene matches: 4. CDR3 in amino acids: CASSFQGAIEKLFF. Written as DNA, the CDR3 is TGTGCCAGCAGCTTTCAGGGGGCGATTGAAAAACTGTTTTTT.

V and J are TRBV11-2 and TRBJ2-7; D remains ambiguous. CDR1 is SGHAT and CDR2 is FQNNGV in the germline V gene. Trimming removed 2 bases at V and 6 bases at J, with 14 bases between. The CDR3 is 14 amino acids. As DNA, the CDR3 is TGTGCCAGCAGCTTAACAGCCACCGCCGCCGAGCAGTACTTC. Encoded protein: CASSLTATAAEQYF.

V and J are TRBV11-2 and TRBJ1-2; no clear D gene. Germline V gene sequence: CDR1 SGHAT, CDR2 FQNNGV. The length of the CDR3 is 13 residues. The V gene lost 0 bases and the J gene lost 7 bases, with 9 bases spanning the gap. The CDR3 DNA follows: TGTGCCAGCAGCTTAGATCCCCCATTTGGCTACACCTTC. Its protein is CASSLDPPFGYTF.

The chain employs TRBV7-2 and TRBJ2-1, with 8 bases identical to TRBD2. Germline CDR1 is SGHTA and CDR2 is FQGNSA. The CDR3 is 17 residues long. J was trimmed by 4 bases and V by 1 base; bases with no gene match: 9. The CDR3 nucleotides read TGTGCCAGCAGCTTAGATGGGCAAACTAGCGGATACAATGAGCAGTTCTTC. This translates into CASSLDGQTSGYNEQFF. Using reference TRBV7-2 and TRBJ2-1 for the parts outside the CDR3, the full variable domain is GAGVSQSPSNKVTEKGKDVELRCDPISGHTALYWYRQSLGQGLEFLIYFQGNSAPDKSGLPSDRFSAERTGGSVSTLTIQRTQQEDSAVYLCASSLDGQTSGYNEQFFGPGTRLTVL.

This clone was detected a few times. The chain joins TRBV7-2 to TRBJ1-2; D is undetermined. The CDR3 extends over 15 amino acids. Germline assignment: CDR1 SGHTA and CDR2 FQGNSA. V gave up 5 bases and J gave up 2 bases, with 15 bases separating them. CDR3 in amino acids: CASSPEVILNYGYTF. In DNA, the CDR3 is TGTGCCAGCAGCCCAGAGGTCATTCTAAACTATGGCTACACCTTC.

V is TRBV12-5 and J is TRBJ2-6; maybe TRBD1 (6 bases). The germline gives CDR1 LGHNT, CDR2 FRNRAP. V was clipped by 1 base and J by 0 bases, with 7 bases between them. CDR3 length: 16 amino acids. The DNA for the CDR3 is TGTGCTAGTGGTTTGGGGACAGTCTCTGGGGCCAACGTCCTGACTTTC. It is translated as CASGLGTVSGANVLTF.

V usage is TRBV11-3 and J usage is TRBJ2-3, with TRBD2 as a possible D gene (5 bases). Germline CDR1 and CDR2: SGHNT and YENEEA. There are 17 residues in the CDR3. With 4 bases removed from V and 1 base from J, the gap between germline ends came to 18 bases. The CDR3 DNA is TGTGCCAGCAGCTCCAATTCCCGAGCAGCGGGCACAGATACGCAGTATTTT. It translates to CASSSNSRAAGTDTQYF.

The J gene is TRBJ2-7, the V gene TRBV19; TRBD2 is a possible D gene (8 bases). Germline V CDR1 and CDR2: LNHDA, SQIVND (reference sequence). Trimming stripped 1 base from V and 3 bases from J, with 16 bases between. The CDR3 consists of 16 residues. The CDR3 sequence is CASSIGGGTAVYEQYF. CDR3 coding DNA: TGTGCCAGTAGTATAGGCGGGGGGACAGCGGTCTACGAGCAGTACTTC.

This chain joins TRBV2 and TRBJ2-2; D is perhaps TRBD1 (5 bases). This CDR3 spans 15 amino acids. V lost 4 bases and J 5 bases, leaving 14 bases between the germline ends. Germline V lookup: CDR1 SNHLY, CDR2 FYNNEI. The CDR3 nucleotides read TGTGCCAGCAGTGCTTTGGCAGGGCAGACCGGGGAGCTGTTTTTT. This gives the protein CASSALAGQTGELFF. Full variable domain (remainder filled in from reference TRBV2 and TRBJ2-2): EPEVTQTPSHQVTQMGQEVILRCVPISNHLYFYWYRQILGQKVEFLVSFYNNEISEKSEIFDDQFSVERPDGSNFTLKIRSTKLEDSAMYFCASSALAGQTGELFFGEGSRLTVL.

The chain recombines TRBV6-5 with TRBJ1-3; maybe TRBD1 (6 bases). CDR3 length: 15 amino acids. The germline CDR1 and CDR2 sequences are MNHEY and SVGAGI. The V and J ends lost 6 bases and 0 bases respectively, with 12 bases between them. The CDR3 reads CASRADRSSGNTIYF. The CDR3 DNA follows: TGTGCCAGCAGAGCCGACAGGAGCTCTGGAAACACCATATATTTT.

The rearrangement uses TRBV4-2 and TRBJ1-2; no definite D call. The V gene's germline CDR1 is LGHNA and CDR2 YNFKEQ. This CDR3 has 14 residues. Between the trimmed V and J ends, which lost 4 bases and 2 bases, there was a span of 11 bases. Here the CDR3 reads CASSPPGANYGYTF. CDR3 nucleotide sequence: TGTGCCAGCAGCCCGCCCGGAGCCAACTATGGCTACACCTTC.

CDR3 bases: TGTGCCAGCAGCGAAGGCCCAGGGAGGTCCTACGAGCAGTACTTC. Amino acid sequence: CASSEGPGRSYEQYF. The J gene is TRBJ2-7, the V gene TRBV14; D possibly corresponds to TRBD2 (6 bases). In germline, CDR1 is SGHDN, CDR2 FVKESK. CDR3 size: 15 residues. V was clipped by 5 bases and J by 1 base, with 15 bases between them.

This sequence joins TRBV4-1 and TRBJ2-7; 8 bases align to TRBD1. The CDR3 totals 15 residues. Germline-derived CDR1 and CDR2 are MGHRA and YSYEKL. V dropped 4 bases and J dropped 1; count of bases not matched to a gene: 6. DNA of the CDR3: TGCGCCAGCAGCCTTAAGGACAGGGAGTCCTACGAGCAGTACTTC. Encoded protein: CASSLKDRESYEQYF.

This chain's CDR3 is CASSRNPGQGAGETQYF. CDR3 DNA: TGCGCCAGCAGCCGGAACCCTGGACAGGGGGCTGGAGAGACCCAGTACTTC. This chain joins TRBV5-1 and TRBJ2-5, with 11 bases identical to TRBD1. Unmatched junction bases numbered 12, after V lost 4 bases and J lost 4 bases. CDR1 and CDR2 (germline): SGHRS, YFSETQ. The length of the CDR3 is 17 residues. Supplemented by reference TRBV5-1 and TRBJ2-5, the full variable domain reads KAGVTQTPRYLIKTRGQQVTLSCSPISGHRSVSWYQQTPGQGLQFLFEYFSETQRNKGNFPGRFSGRQFSNSRSEMNVSTLELGDSALYLCASSRNPGQGAGETQYFGPGTRLLVL.